Detailed here is one TCR beta chain. This record belongs to a study of blood T cell repertoires in COVID-19. For the study at large: Spain, Italy and the United States supplied samples that represented acute and convalescent COVID-19. Sample material is recorded as cDNA or gDNA derived from T cells, B-cell-depleted T cells, or PBMCs.

In assigning cohorts, the study relied on participant-reported clinical history. The recovered donors of Cohort 3 showed two negative PCRs, clearance, or symptom resolution. Unmatched junction bases numbered 6, after V lost 2 bases and J lost 8 bases. This CDR3 spans 15 amino acids. Germline V gives CDR1 MNHEY, CDR2 SVGEGT. The data were produced by immunoSEQ multiplex PCR, yet TCRdb's version contains in-frame clones alone and is incomplete. The sample lists 350,000 to 550,000 clones, approximately 90% occurring once. This sequence originates from a man between 25 and 39 years old who had recovered from COVID-19. The chain is built from TRBV6-2 or TRBV6-3 and TRBJ1-6; TRBD1 matches at 7 bases. Sequenced material: PBMCs or T cells enriched from blood (not recorded which). The CDR3 DNA reads TGTGCCAGCAGTTACACAAGGACAGGAGATTCACCCCTCCACTTT. Its translation: CASSYTRTGDSPLHF.